Listed below are T cell receptor beta chains from one sample, sequenced in a study of blood T cell repertoires in COVID-19. Here immunoSEQ multiplex PCR was the method, and the copy in TCRdb shows in-frame clones only, minus some. This repertoire shows around 80,000 clones, approximately 80% found once; its top ten account for over 10%. The sequenced material came from peripheral blood. The receptors come from a human donor in a cohort sampled during active COVID-19. The CDR3 runs from the conserved cysteine through the conserved F or W. The D gene is left open where the match is weak. Clone size is shown for a subset of rows, as once, few, many or a class of expanded clone.

.	TRBV27	TRBJ2-3	.	CASSLYSRQVMRDTQYF	TGTGCCAGCAGTCTTTACTCTCGACAGGTTATGAGAGATACGCAGTATTTT
.	TRBV4-1	TRBJ1-5	.	CASSRQRNQPQHF	TGCGCCAGCAGTAGACAGCGCAATCAGCCCCAGCATTTT
.	TRBV11-2	TRBJ2-7	TRBD2	CASSPTGTSGPYEQYF	TGTGCCAGCAGCCCCACCGGGACTAGCGGACCCTACGAGCAGTACTTC
.	TRBV6-5	TRBJ2-3	.	CASSYLPSGTDTQYF	TGTGCCAGCAGTTACCTCCCTTCCGGCACAGATACGCAGTATTTT
.	TRBV5-4	TRBJ1-2	TRBD1	CASSLGGGRGLGYTF	TGTGCCAGCAGCTTGGGAGGCGGCAGGGGGCTTGGCTACACCTTC
.	TRBV6-4	TRBJ2-7	TRBD2	CASSGRGGEYF	TGTGCCAGCAGTGGTCGGGGAGGGGAGTACTTC
.	TRBV19	TRBJ1-3	TRBD1	CASRLQGARNTIYF	TGTGCCAGTAGGCTACAGGGGGCCAGAAACACCATATATTTT
.	TRBV5-4	TRBJ1-2	TRBD1	CASSSQGAHGYTF	TGTGCCAGCAGCTCCCAGGGGGCCCATGGCTACACCTTC
.	TRBV5-1	TRBJ1-3	.	CASSSDTTPGNTIYF	TGCGCCAGCAGCTCGGACACAACTCCTGGAAACACCATATATTTT
.	TRBV5-1	TRBJ2-2	.	CASSLGRGAITGELFF	TGCGCCAGCAGCTTGGGACGGGGGGCGATCACCGGGGAGCTGTTTTTT
.	TRBV27	TRBJ2-7	TRBD2	CASRRRTSGGYYEQYF	TGTGCCAGCAGACGCAGGACTAGCGGGGGGTATTACGAGCAGTACTTC
.	TRBV5-6	TRBJ1-5	.	CASSLRGNGQPQHF	TGTGCCAGCAGCTTACGGGGGAACGGTCAGCCCCAGCATTTT
.	TRBV4-2	TRBJ2-1	TRBD2	CASSQARTSGGYNEQFF	TGTGCCAGCAGCCAAGCCCGGACTAGCGGGGGCTACAATGAGCAGTTCTTC
.	TRBV30	TRBJ1-2	TRBD1	CAGDSFYGYTF	TGTGCCGGGGACAGCTTTTATGGCTACACCTTC
.	TRBV28	TRBJ2-7	.	CASSFPRAKPSYEQYF	TGTGCCAGCAGTTTTCCGCGGGCTAAGCCTTCCTACGAGCAGTACTTC
.	TRBV2	TRBJ2-3	.	CASSERSPSWSTDTQYF	TGTGCCAGCAGTGAAAGGAGCCCCTCGTGGAGCACAGATACGCAGTATTTT
.	TRBV7-6	TRBJ2-1	TRBD1	CASSLGTGGVRATYNEQFF	TGTGCCAGCAGCTTAGGGACAGGGGGCGTAAGGGCTACCTACAATGAGCAGTTCTTC
.	TRBV10-3	TRBJ1-3	.	CAISGRRTIPIYF	TGTGCCATCTCGGGTCGTAGGACAATCCCCATATATTTT
few	TRBV29-1	TRBJ1-1	.	CSAKQGWTEAFF	TGCAGCGCCAAACAGGGTTGGACTGAAGCTTTCTTT
.	TRBV9	TRBJ2-7	.	CASSAGLASSYEQYF	TGTGCCAGCAGCGCGGGACTCGCGAGCTCCTACGAGCAGTACTTC
.	TRBV11-3	TRBJ2-2	.	CASSLETANTGELFF	TGTGCCAGCAGCTTAGAGACAGCGAACACCGGGGAGCTGTTTTTT
.	TRBV3-1/TRBV3-2	TRBJ1-3	TRBD1	CASRREQGARGNTIYF	TGTGCCAGCAGACGTGAACAGGGGGCGCGGGGAAACACCATATATTTT
.	TRBV7-9	TRBJ1-1	TRBD1	CASSPTGTGGNTEAFF	TGTGCCAGCAGCCCCACGGGGACAGGGGGGAACACTGAAGCTTTCTTT
.	TRBV10-3	TRBJ2-7	TRBD2	CAITLGLAGDYEQYF	TGTGCCATCACCTTGGGACTAGCGGGGGACTACGAGCAGTACTTC
.	TRBV4-2	TRBJ1-1	TRBD1	CASSLQPGQGYAEAFF	TGTGCCAGCAGCCTACAGCCCGGACAGGGCTACGCTGAAGCTTTCTTT
few	TRBV5-1	TRBJ1-6	.	CASSLEAGGRVHSPLHF	TGCGCCAGCAGCTTGGAGGCTGGGGGCAGGGTGCATTCACCCCTCCACTTT
.	TRBV3-1/TRBV3-2	TRBJ2-3	TRBD2	CASSRGLAGGKRTDTQYF	TGTGCCAGCAGTCGCGGACTAGCGGGGGGGAAACGCACAGATACGCAGTATTTT
.	TRBV11-2	TRBJ2-3	.	CASSLPLLASSTDTQYF	TGTGCCAGCAGCTTACCCCTACTAGCATCTAGCACAGATACGCAGTATTTT
.	TRBV5-4	TRBJ1-2	.	CASSSRVGYTF	TGTGCCAGCAGCTCCAGGGTCGGCTACACCTTC
.	TRBV18	TRBJ1-1	TRBD1	CASSPGQAPEAFF	TGTGCCAGCTCACCAGGACAGGCCCCTGAAGCTTTCTTT
.	TRBV7-8	TRBJ2-7	.	CASSSQGNSYEQYF	TGTGCCAGCAGCTCGCAGGGGAACTCCTACGAGCAGTACTTC
.	TRBV12-5	TRBJ2-7	TRBD1	CASGLVLSGTGRLEQYF	TGTGCTAGTGGTTTGGTTCTTTCAGGGACAGGGAGGCTCGAGCAGTACTTC
.	TRBV5-8	TRBJ1-1	TRBD1	CASSLALYRGLTEAFF	TGTGCCAGCAGCTTGGCCCTATACAGGGGGCTCACTGAAGCTTTCTTT
once	TRBV19	TRBJ2-3	TRBD2	CASSTSSGGAVNF	TGTGCCAGTAGTACATCTAGCGGGGGTGCCGTGAATTTT
.	TRBV10-3	TRBJ2-1	TRBD1	CAIAEDRGYNEQFF	TGTGCCATAGCAGAGGACAGGGGTTACAATGAGCAGTTCTTC
.	TRBV7-9	TRBJ2-7	.	CASSLDEGVSYEQYF	TGTGCCAGCAGCCTCGATGAGGGGGTGTCCTACGAGCAGTACTTC
.	TRBV6-6	TRBJ1-5	.	CASSYSDRPNQPQHF	TGTGCCAGCAGTTACTCAGACAGACCGAATCAGCCCCAGCATTTT
.	TRBV20-1	TRBJ2-7	.	CSAREGREQYF	TGCAGTGCTAGAGAGGGCAGGGAGCAGTACTTC
few	TRBV5-1	TRBJ2-1	TRBD2	CASSFGSGGPLGEQFF	TGCGCCAGCAGCTTTGGAAGCGGGGGGCCCTTGGGTGAGCAGTTCTTC
.	TRBV18	TRBJ1-4	.	CASSPPTGVNEKLFF	TGTGCCAGCTCACCCCCGACAGGAGTTAATGAAAAACTGTTTTTT
.	TRBV29-1	TRBJ1-1	TRBD1	CSHEGGWNTEAFF	TGCAGCCACGAAGGGGGCTGGAACACTGAAGCTTTCTTT
.	TRBV7-9	TRBJ1-2	.	CASSAGRTFFYGYTF	TGTGCCAGCAGCGCGGGACGGACTTTCTTCTATGGCTACACCTTC
.	TRBV19	TRBJ2-7	.	CASSRPGRDEQYF	TGTGCCAGTAGCCGCCCTGGGAGAGACGAGCAGTACTTC
few	TRBV7-9	TRBJ1-5	.	CASSVVGNQPQHF	TGTGCCAGCAGTGTAGTTGGCAATCAGCCCCAGCATTTT
once	TRBV19	TRBJ2-5	.	CASSIASGPPRGETQYF	TGTGCCAGTAGTATAGCGAGCGGACCCCCTCGAGGAGAGACCCAGTACTTC
.	TRBV6-5	TRBJ1-4	.	CASTGVTNEKLFF	TGTGCCAGCACGGGGGTGACTAATGAAAAACTGTTTTTT
.	TRBV6-5	TRBJ1-1	.	CASLRDTSNTEAFF	TGTGCCAGCCTTCGGGACACCTCCAACACTGAAGCTTTCTTT
.	TRBV7-9	TRBJ2-5	TRBD1	CASSTATGVYETQYF	TGTGCCAGCAGCACCGCGACAGGGGTGTACGAGACCCAGTACTTC
.	TRBV5-1	TRBJ2-7	TRBD1	CANPPGQPRLEYF	TGCGCCAACCCACCGGGACAGCCCCGACTGGAGTACTTC
.	TRBV2	TRBJ1-2	.	CASSGERGGYTF	TGTGCCAGCAGTGGGGAAAGGGGTGGCTACACCTTC
.	TRBV5-1	TRBJ2-3	.	CASSLDPGSTDTQYF	TGCGCCAGCAGCTTGGATCCGGGTAGCACAGATACGCAGTATTTT
.	TRBV7-8	TRBJ1-5	.	CASSLAGDQPQHF	TGTGCCAGCAGCTTAGCAGGGGATCAGCCCCAGCATTTT
.	TRBV7-8	TRBJ1-3	.	CASSLEARDSGNTIYF	TGTGCCAGCAGCTTAGAGGCCAGGGACTCTGGAAACACCATATATTTT
.	TRBV5-4	TRBJ1-1	TRBD1	CASSKTGFGSTEAFF	TGTGCCAGCAGTAAGACAGGGTTTGGGTCCACTGAAGCTTTCTTT
.	TRBV5-1	TRBJ2-3	TRBD2	CASTFGGVTDTQYF	TGCGCCAGCACCTTCGGGGGGGTCACAGATACGCAGTATTTT
few	TRBV9	TRBJ1-1	.	CASSGGQNTEAFF	TGTGCCAGCAGCGGGGGACAGAACACTGAAGCTTTCTTT
.	TRBV19	TRBJ1-2	.	CASTPRGGYGYTF	TGTGCCAGTACCCCCCGGGGAGGATATGGCTACACCTTC
few	TRBV19	TRBJ1-2	.	CASSTGQGLGGYTF	TGTGCCAGTAGTACGGGTCAGGGATTAGGGGGCTACACCTTC
.	TRBV3-1/TRBV3-2	TRBJ2-7	.	CASSQGWGTLHYEQYF	TGTGCCAGCAGCCAGGGTTGGGGGACATTGCACTACGAGCAGTACTTC
.	TRBV4-1	TRBJ1-2	TRBD1	CASSQVPMTGVNGYTF	TGCGCCAGCAGCCAAGTCCCGATGACAGGGGTAAATGGCTACACCTTC